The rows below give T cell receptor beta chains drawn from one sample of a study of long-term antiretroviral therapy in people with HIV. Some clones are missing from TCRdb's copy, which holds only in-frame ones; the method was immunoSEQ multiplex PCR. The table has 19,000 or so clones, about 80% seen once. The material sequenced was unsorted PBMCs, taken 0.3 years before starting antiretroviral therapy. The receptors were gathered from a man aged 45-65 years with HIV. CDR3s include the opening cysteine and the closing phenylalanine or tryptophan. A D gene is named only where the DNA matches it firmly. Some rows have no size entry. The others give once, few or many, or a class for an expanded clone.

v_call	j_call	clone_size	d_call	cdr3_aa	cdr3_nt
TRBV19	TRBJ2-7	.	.	CASAGPIGQSFYEQYF	TGTGCCAGCGCTGGGCCCATAGGGCAGTCATTCTACGAGCAGTACTTC
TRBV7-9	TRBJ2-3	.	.	CASSWGSITDTQYF	TGTGCCAGCAGCTGGGGCTCGATCACAGATACGCAGTATTTT
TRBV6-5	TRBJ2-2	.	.	CASSYTGAGELFF	TGTGCCAGCAGTTACACCGGTGCCGGGGAGCTGTTTTTT
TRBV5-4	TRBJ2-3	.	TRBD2	CASSLVRTSGRGTDTQYF	TGTGCCAGCAGCTTGGTTAGGACTAGCGGGAGGGGAACAGATACGCAGTATTTT
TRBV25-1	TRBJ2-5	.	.	CASSKGSETQYF	TGTGCCAGCAGTAAAGGATCGGAGACCCAGTACTTC
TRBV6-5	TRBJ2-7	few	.	CASSYSEGTYEQYF	TGTGCCAGCAGTTACTCAGAGGGAACCTACGAGCAGTACTTC
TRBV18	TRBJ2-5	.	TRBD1	CASSPRQGSQETQYF	TGTGCCAGCTCGCCCCGACAGGGATCCCAAGAGACCCAGTACTTC
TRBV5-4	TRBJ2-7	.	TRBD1	CASGFGGQGGVYEQYF	TGTGCCAGCGGTTTCGGGGGACAGGGAGGGGTCTACGAGCAGTACTTC
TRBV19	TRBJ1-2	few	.	CASSIAGRLYGYTF	TGTGCCAGTAGTATAGCCGGCCGCCTCTATGGCTACACCTTC
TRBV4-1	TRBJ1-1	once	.	CASSQRTGKNTEAFF	TGCGCCAGCAGCCAAAGGACGGGAAAGAACACTGAAGCTTTCTTT
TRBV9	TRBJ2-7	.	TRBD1	CASSVGQGGEQYF	TGTGCCAGCAGCGTGGGACAGGGAGGCGAGCAGTACTTC
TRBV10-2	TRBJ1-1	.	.	CASSGGAVRTEAFF	TGCGCCAGCTCGGGGGGCGCCGTTAGGACTGAAGCTTTCTTT
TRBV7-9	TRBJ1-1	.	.	CASIFGLNTEAFF	TGTGCCAGCATCTTCGGCTTGAACACTGAAGCTTTCTTT
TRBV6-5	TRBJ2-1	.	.	CASSSRYNEQFF	TGTGCCAGCAGTTCTCGATACAATGAGCAGTTCTTC
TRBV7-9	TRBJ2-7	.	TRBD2	CASSLEREGLSYEQYF	TGTGCCAGCAGCTTAGAGCGGGAGGGCCTCTCCTACGAGCAGTACTTC
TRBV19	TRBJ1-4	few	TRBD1	CASSIQGEATNEKLFF	TGTGCCAGTAGTATCCAGGGGGAGGCAACTAATGAAAAACTGTTTTTT
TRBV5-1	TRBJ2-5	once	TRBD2	CASSLGLAGALPQETQYF	TGCGCCAGCAGCTTGGGACTAGCGGGAGCCCTCCCCCAAGAGACCCAGTACTTC
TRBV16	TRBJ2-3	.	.	CASSQSSLGANSTDTQYF	TGTGCCAGCAGCCAATCATCTTTGGGGGCGAATAGCACAGATACGCAGTATTTT
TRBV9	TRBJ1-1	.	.	CASSVDGVSDTEAFF	TGTGCCAGCAGCGTAGATGGGGTCAGCGACACTGAAGCTTTCTTT
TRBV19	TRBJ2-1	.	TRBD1	CASSMIQGYNEQFF	TGTGCCAGTAGTATGATACAGGGGTACAATGAGCAGTTCTTC
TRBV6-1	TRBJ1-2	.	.	CASSEKGAYGYTF	TGTGCCAGCAGTGAGAAGGGAGCGTATGGCTACACCTTC
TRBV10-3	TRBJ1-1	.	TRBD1	CAISGRGLKDTEAFF	TGTGCCATCAGCGGAAGGGGGCTGAAAGACACTGAAGCTTTCTTT
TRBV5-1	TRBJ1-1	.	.	CASSPLGNTEAFF	TGCGCCAGCAGCCCCCTAGGAAACACTGAAGCTTTCTTT
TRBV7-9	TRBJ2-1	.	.	CATLGKGNFEQFF	TGTGCCACCCTCGGCAAAGGGAACTTTGAGCAGTTCTTC
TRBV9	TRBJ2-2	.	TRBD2	CASRAPAGGPSGELFF	TGTGCCAGCAGAGCACCCGCGGGGGGGCCGTCCGGGGAGCTGTTTTTT
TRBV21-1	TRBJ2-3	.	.	CASSKAVRGTDTQYF	TGTGCCAGCAGCAAAGCCGTCCGGGGCACAGATACGCAGTATTTT
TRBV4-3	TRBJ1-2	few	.	CASSQDLEGIGGNGYTF	TGCGCCAGCAGCCAAGATCTGGAGGGAATAGGAGGAAATGGCTACACCTTC
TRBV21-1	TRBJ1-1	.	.	CASSLRDGEAFF	TGTGCCAGCAGCCTACGGGACGGTGAAGCTTTCTTT
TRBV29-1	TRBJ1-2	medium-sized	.	CSVPGTETGYTF	TGCAGCGTTCCGGGAACAGAGACGGGCTACACCTTC
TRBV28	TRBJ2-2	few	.	CASEGSGIDTGELFF	TGTGCCAGCGAGGGGAGTGGAATCGACACCGGGGAGCTGTTTTTT
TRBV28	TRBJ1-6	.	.	CASDILRGLPNSPLHF	TGTGCCAGCGATATATTACGGGGGCTCCCTAATTCACCCCTCCACTTT
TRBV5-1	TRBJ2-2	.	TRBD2	CASSLETSGPNTGELFF	TGCGCCAGCAGCTTGGAGACTAGCGGCCCGAACACCGGGGAGCTGTTTTTT
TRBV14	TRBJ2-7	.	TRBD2	CASSPDGLAPLSSEQYF	TGTGCCAGCAGCCCCGACGGACTAGCTCCTCTATCTTCCGAGCAGTACTTC
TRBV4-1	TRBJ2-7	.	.	CASRRIPLSSYEQYF	TGCGCCAGCAGACGGATCCCCTTATCCTCCTACGAGCAGTACTTC
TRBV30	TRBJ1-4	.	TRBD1	CAWSTRTGDVEKLFF	TGTGCCTGGAGTACAAGGACAGGGGATGTTGAAAAACTGTTTTTT
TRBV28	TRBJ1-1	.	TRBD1	CASSLAGGLNTEAFF	TGTGCCAGCAGTTTAGCAGGGGGGCTGAACACTGAAGCTTTCTTT
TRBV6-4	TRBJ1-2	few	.	CASSDSAGAGGYTF	TGTGCCAGCAGTGACTCGGCAGGAGCTGGTGGCTACACCTTC